This T cell receptor beta chain was identified during a study of blood T cell repertoires in COVID-19. The wider study: Sources were T cells, B-cell-depleted T cells, or PBMCs; the material itself was cDNA or gDNA.

The V and J ends lost 2 bases and 8 bases respectively, with 8 bases between them. The CDR3 has 13 residues. Germline V lookup: CDR1 SGHDT, CDR2 YYEEEE. Participant ages covered roughly 18 to 89 years across about 22 US areas. Assignments of participants to cohorts depended upon their own reported clinical history. Per the study methods: Reference gene primer amplification yielded estimated nucleated cell counts. Repertoires were generated with immunoSEQ multiplex PCR, while TCRdb's copy carries only in-frame clones and drops some. Clone size and V and J calls were adopted from that table, with D and trimming inferred from the DNA. The sample holds under 250,000 clones, about 82% seen once.

V gene TRBV5-6 combines with J gene TRBJ1-6; the D is unclear. The TCR originated in a woman between 50 and 59 years old with acute COVID-19. Source material: PBMCs or T cells enriched from blood (not recorded which). CDR3 loop: CASSFGPDSPLHF. CDR3 in DNA: TGTGCCAGCAGCTTCGGTCCGGATTCACCCCTCCACTTT.